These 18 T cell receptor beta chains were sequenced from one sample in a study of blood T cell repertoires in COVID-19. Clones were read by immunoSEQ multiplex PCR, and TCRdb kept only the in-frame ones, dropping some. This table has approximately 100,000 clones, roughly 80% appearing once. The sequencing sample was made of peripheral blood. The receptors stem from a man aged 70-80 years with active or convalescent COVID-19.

CDR3 amino acids: CASSLEGRRNTQYF. The CDR3 DNA reads TGTGCCAGCAGCTTAGAGGGGCGCCGAAATACGCAGTATTTT. This chain connects TRBV7-2 to TRBJ2-3; D might be TRBD1 (5 bases). From germline, CDR1 is SGHTA and CDR2 FQGNSA. With 1 base removed from V and 7 bases from J, the gap between germline ends came to 12 bases. The CDR3 sequence is 14 residues long. Full variable domain (outside the CDR3, taken from reference TRBV7-2 and TRBJ2-3): GAGVSQSPSNKVTEKGKDVELRCDPISGHTALYWYRQSLGQGLEFLIYFQGNSAPDKSGLPSDRFSAERTGGSVSTLTIQRTQQEDSAVYLCASSLEGRRNTQYFGPGTRLTVL.

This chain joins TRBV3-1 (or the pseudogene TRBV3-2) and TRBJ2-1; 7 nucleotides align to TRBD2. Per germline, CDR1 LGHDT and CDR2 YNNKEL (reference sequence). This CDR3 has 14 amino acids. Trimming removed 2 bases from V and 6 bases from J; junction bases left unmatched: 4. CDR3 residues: CASSQRTRGNEQFF. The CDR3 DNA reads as TGTGCCAGCAGCCAACGGACTAGGGGCAATGAGCAGTTCTTC.

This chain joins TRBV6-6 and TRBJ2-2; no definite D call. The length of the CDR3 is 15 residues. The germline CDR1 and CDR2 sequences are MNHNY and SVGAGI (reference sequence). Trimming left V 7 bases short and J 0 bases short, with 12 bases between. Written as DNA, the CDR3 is TGTGCCAGCAAAAGTGGGCCCGCGAACACCGGGGAGCTGTTTTTT. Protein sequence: CASKSGPANTGELFF.

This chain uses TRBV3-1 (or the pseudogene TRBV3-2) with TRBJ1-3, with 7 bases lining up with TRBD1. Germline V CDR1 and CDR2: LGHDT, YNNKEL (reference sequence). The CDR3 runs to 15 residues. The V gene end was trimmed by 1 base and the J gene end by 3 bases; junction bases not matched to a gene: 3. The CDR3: CASSQGTGHGNTIYF. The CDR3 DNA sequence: TGTGCCAGCAGCCAAGGGACAGGCCATGGAAACACCATATATTTT.

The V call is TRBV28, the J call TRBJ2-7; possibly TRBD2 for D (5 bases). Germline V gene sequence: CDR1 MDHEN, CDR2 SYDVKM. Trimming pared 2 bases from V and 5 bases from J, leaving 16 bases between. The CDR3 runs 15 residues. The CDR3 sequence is CASSLIDPSRDEQYF. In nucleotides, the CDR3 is TGTGCCAGCAGTTTAATTGACCCCTCGAGGGACGAGCAGTACTTC.

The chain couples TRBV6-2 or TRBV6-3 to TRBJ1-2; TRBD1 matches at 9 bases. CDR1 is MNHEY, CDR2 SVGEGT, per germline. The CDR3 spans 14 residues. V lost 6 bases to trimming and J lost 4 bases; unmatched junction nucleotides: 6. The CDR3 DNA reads TGTGCCAGCAGGTACAGGGGGCAAGGCTATGGCTACACCTTC. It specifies CASRYRGQGYGYTF.

The CDR3 nucleotides read TGTGCCAGCAGCCCCCTGTCAGGGGTCAATTCACCCCTCCACTTT. Its protein product is CASSPLSGVNSPLHF. The gene calls are TRBV7-2 and TRBJ1-6, with D possibly TRBD1 on 6 matching bases. Germline CDR1 reads SGHTA; CDR2 reads FQGNSA. V dropped 5 bases and J dropped 7 bases, with 15 bases sitting between them. The CDR3 is made up of 15 amino acids.

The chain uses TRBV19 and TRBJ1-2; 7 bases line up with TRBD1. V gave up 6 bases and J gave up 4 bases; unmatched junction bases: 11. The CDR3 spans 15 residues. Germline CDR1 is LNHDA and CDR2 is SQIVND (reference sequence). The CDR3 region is CASSDPPGGTYGYTF. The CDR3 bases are TGTGCCAGTAGCGACCCGCCAGGGGGGACCTATGGCTACACCTTC.

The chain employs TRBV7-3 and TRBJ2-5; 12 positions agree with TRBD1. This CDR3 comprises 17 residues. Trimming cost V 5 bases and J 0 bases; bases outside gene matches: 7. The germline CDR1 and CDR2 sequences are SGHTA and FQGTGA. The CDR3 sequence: CASSLGTGGRYQETQYF. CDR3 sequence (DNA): TGTGCCAGCAGCCTGGGGACAGGGGGCCGGTACCAAGAGACCCAGTACTTC.

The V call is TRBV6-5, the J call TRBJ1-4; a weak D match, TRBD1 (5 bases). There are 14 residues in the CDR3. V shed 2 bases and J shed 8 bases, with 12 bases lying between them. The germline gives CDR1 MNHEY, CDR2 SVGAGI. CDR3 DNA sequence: TGTGCCAGCAGTTACGCCGGGGGTTGGGAAAAACTGTTTTTT. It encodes CASSYAGGWEKLFF.

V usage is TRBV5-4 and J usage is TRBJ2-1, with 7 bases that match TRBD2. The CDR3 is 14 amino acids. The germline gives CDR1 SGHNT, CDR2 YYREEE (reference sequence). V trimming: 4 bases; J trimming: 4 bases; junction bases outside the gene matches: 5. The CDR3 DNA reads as TGTGCCAGCAGCCTGACTAGCCAGTACAATGAGCAGTTCTTC. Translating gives CASSLTSQYNEQFF. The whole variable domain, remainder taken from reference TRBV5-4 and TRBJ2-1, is ETGVTQSPTHLIKTRGQQVTLRCSSQSGHNTVSWYQQALGQGPQFIFQYYREEENGRGNFPPRFSGLQFPNYSSELNVNALELDDSALYLCASSLTSQYNEQFFGPGTRLTVL.

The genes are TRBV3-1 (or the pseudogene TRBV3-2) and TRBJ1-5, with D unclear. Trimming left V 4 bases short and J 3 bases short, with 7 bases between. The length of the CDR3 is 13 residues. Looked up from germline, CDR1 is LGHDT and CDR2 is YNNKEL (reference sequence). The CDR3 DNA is TGTGCCAGCAGCCTCGGTCCCAATCAGCCCCAGCATTTT. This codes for CASSLGPNQPQHF.

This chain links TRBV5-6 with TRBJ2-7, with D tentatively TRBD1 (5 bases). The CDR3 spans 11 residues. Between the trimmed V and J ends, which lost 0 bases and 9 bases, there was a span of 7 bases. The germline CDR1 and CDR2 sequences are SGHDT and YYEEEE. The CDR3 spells CASSLGQGQYF. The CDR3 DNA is TGTGCCAGCAGCTTGGGGCAGGGGCAGTACTTC.

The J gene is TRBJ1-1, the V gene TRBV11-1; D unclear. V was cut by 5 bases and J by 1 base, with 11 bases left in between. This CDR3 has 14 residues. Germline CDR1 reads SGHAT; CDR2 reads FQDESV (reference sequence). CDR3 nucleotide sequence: TGTGCCAGCAGCCCCCAACACAAGAACACTGAAGCTTTCTTT. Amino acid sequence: CASSPQHKNTEAFF.

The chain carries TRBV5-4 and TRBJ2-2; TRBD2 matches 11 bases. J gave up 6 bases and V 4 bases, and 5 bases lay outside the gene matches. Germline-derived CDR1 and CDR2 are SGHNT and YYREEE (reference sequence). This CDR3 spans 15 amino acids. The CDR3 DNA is TGTGCCAGCAGCAAGACTAGCGGGGCTGCCGGGGAGCTGTTTTTT. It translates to CASSKTSGAAGELFF.

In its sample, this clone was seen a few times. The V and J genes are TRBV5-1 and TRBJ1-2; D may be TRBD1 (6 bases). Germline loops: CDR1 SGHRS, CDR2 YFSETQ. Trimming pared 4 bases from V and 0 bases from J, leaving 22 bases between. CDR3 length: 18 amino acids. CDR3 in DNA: TGCGCCAGCAGCGCCAGAACAGGGATCCTTCAATCTAACTATGGCTACACCTTC. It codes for CASSARTGILQSNYGYTF.

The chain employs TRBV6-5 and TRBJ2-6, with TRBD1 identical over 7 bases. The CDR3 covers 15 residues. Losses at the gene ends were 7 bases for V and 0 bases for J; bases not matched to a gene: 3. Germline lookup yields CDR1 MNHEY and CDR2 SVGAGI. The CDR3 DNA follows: TGTGCCAGCACGGCAGGGGGCTCTGGGGCCAACGTCCTGACTTTC. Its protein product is CASTAGGSGANVLTF.

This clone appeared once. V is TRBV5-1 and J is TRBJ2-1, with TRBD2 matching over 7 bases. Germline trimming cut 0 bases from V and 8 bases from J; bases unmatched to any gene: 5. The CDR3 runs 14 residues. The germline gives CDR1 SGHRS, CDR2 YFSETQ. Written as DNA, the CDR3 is TGCGCCAGCAGCTTGGCGGGGGGAATCCATGAGCAGTTCTTC. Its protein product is CASSLAGGIHEQFF.